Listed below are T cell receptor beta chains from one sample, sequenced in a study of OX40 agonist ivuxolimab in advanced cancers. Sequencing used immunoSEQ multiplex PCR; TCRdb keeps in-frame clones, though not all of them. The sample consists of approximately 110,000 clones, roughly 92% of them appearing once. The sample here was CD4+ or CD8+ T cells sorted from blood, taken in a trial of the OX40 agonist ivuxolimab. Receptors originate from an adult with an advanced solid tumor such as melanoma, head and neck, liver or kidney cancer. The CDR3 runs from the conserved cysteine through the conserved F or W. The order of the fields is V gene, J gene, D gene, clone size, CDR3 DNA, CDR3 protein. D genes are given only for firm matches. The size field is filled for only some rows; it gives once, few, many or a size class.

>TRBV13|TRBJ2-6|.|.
TGTGCCAGCAGCTTAGTACGGGGGTTCGCTGGGGCCAACGTCCTGACTTTC
CASSLVRGFAGANVLTF
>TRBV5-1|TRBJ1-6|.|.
TGCGCCAGCAGCTTGGTACAGGAGAATTCACCCCTCCACTTT
CASSLVQENSPLHF
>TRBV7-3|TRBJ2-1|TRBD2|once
TGTGCCAGCAGCTCCACTAGCGGGGGCTACAATGAGCAGTTCTTC
CASSSTSGGYNEQFF
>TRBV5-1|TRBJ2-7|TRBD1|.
TGCGCCAGCAGCCGGCCGGGACAGAGCGCCTACGAGCAGTACTTC
CASSRPGQSAYEQYF
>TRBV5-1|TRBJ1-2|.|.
TGCGCCAGCAGGGTGGACGGCAGCGTAGACTATGGCTACACCTTC
CASRVDGSVDYGYTF
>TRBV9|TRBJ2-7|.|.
TGTGCCAGCAGCGTAGGGGCGACCAAGGCCGAGCAGTACTTC
CASSVGATKAEQYF
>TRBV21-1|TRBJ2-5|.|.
TGTGCCAGCCCCGGTCCGCTGATTGGCGTTCTGGGGGGGGAGACCCAGTACTTC
CASPGPLIGVLGGETQYF
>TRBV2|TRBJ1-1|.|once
TGTGCCAGCAGCGGAAATACAGGGTACACTGAAGCTTTCTTT
CASSGNTGYTEAFF
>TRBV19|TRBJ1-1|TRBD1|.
TGTGCCAGTACGGAGGCGACAGGGTCAGCCATGAACACTGAAGCTTTCTTT
CASTEATGSAMNTEAFF
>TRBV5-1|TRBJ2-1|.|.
TGCGCCAGCAGCTTGGAACCTCAAGTGGGCAATGAGCAGTTCTTC
CASSLEPQVGNEQFF
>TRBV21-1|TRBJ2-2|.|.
TGTGCCAGCAGCAAACGGGGGGCCCCCCCCGGGGAGCTGTTTTTT
CASSKRGAPPGELFF
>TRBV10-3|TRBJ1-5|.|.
TGTGCCATCAGTGCCCACTCGGGAGATAATCAGCCCCAGCATTTT
CAISAHSGDNQPQHF
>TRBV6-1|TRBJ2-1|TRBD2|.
TGTGCCAGCAGTGGGGGACTAGCGGGCGAGAATGAGCAGTTCTTC
CASSGGLAGENEQFF
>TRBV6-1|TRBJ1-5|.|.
TGTGCCAGCAGTGAAGGGGCAGATAGCAATCAGCCCCAGCATTTT
CASSEGADSNQPQHF
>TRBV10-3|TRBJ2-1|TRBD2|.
TGTGCCATCGAATCGGCAGGGAGGGTCGGTGAGCAGTTCTTC
CAIESAGRVGEQFF
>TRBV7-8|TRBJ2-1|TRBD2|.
TGTGCCAGCAGCTTTGTCAGCGGGAGGTCCCCCTACAATGAGCAGTTCTTC
CASSFVSGRSPYNEQFF
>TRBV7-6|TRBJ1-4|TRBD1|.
TGTGCCAGCAGCTTAGCGACAGGGGGCGGGAAACTGTTTTTT
CASSLATGGGKLFF
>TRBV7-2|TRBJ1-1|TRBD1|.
TGTGCCAGCAGCTTACTCGGGACAGGGAACACTGAAGCTTTCTTT
CASSLLGTGNTEAFF
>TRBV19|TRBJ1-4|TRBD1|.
TGTGCCAGTAGTAGGGACAGCGCTATAAGTGCAACTAATGAAAAACTGTTTTTT
CASSRDSAISATNEKLFF
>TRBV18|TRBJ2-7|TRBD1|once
TGTGCCAGCTCACCCAGGGACAGAGTTAGATCCTACGAGCAGTACTTC
CASSPRDRVRSYEQYF
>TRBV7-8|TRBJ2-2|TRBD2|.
TGTGCCAGCAGCTTTTACGGAGCGGGAGCGGGTACCGGGGAGCTGTTTTTT
CASSFYGAGAGTGELFF
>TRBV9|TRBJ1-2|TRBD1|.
TGTGCCAGCAGCGTAGTCGGGACAGGGTATGGCTACACCTTC
CASSVVGTGYGYTF
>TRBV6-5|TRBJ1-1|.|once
TGTGCCAGCAGTTACCAGGCGAACACTGAAGCTTTCTTT
CASSYQANTEAFF
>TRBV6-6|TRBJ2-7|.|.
TGTGCCAGCAGTTCGCGGGATCGTTACGAGCAGTACTTC
CASSSRDRYEQYF
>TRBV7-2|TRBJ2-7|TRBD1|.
TGTGCCAGCAGCCCCAGGGGGCTTACCTACGAGCAGTACTTC
CASSPRGLTYEQYF
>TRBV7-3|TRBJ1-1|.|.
TGTGCCAGCAGCTCAAACCGGGGCGCCGACGAAGCTTTCTTT
CASSSNRGADEAFF